The 28 T cell receptor beta chains below come from one sample, sequenced in a study of identical twins. Using its own MiXCR run on the 5' RACE reads, TCRdb lists one record per CDR3 protein. The repertoire consists of roughly 350,000 distinct CDR3 sequences, with approximately 13% occurring once and the leading ten covering about 7%. These data also formed part of another study, on yellow fever vaccine responses in identical twins.

Sequences were obtained from CD8+ T cells sorted from blood. The receptors stem from a woman aged 18 to 35 in good health.

CDR3 in amino acids: CASSSSGRPLYEQYF. In DNA form, the CDR3 reads TGTGCCAGCAGTTCTAGCGGGAGACCCCTTTACGAGCAGTACTTC. V usage is TRBV6-2 or TRBV6-3 and J usage is TRBJ2-7, with 10 nucleotides matching TRBD2. The V gene's germline CDR1 is MNHEY and CDR2 SVGEGT. V dropped 4 bases and J dropped 4; count of bases not matched to a gene: 7. The CDR3 runs to 15 residues.

This clonotype was detected ten times or more. V usage is TRBV5-5 and J usage is TRBJ2-1; D is perhaps TRBD2 (7 bases). The CDR3 length is 16 residues. Germline V gene lookup returns CDR1 SGHKS and CDR2 YYEKEE (reference sequence). Trimming left V 2 bases short and J 4 bases short, with 16 bases between. This CDR3 is CASSFIGGQNYNEQFF. The CDR3 coding sequence is TGTGCCAGCAGCTTTATCGGGGGGCAGAATTACAATGAGCAGTTCTTC.

This clonotype came up a few times. The rearrangement uses TRBV6-2 or TRBV6-3 and TRBJ2-7, with TRBD1 as a possible D gene (7 bases). This CDR3 region has 12 residues. Germline V gives CDR1 MNHEY, CDR2 SVGEGT. V was shortened by 10 bases and J by 0 bases, with 10 bases between the two germline ends. For the CDR3, the DNA is TGTGCCACCAGGGGGGCCTCCTACGAGCAGTACTTC. Its translation: CATRGASYEQYF.

This clonotype was counted between two and nine times. The chain couples TRBV15 to TRBJ1-1, with a possible D match to TRBD1 (5 bases). The CDR3 extends over 15 amino acids. Germline V gene data show CDR1 as LNHNV and CDR2 as YYDKDF (reference sequence). Trimming stripped 0 bases from V and 1 base from J, with 9 bases between. The CDR3 loop is CATSRDRDRNTEAFF. In DNA, the CDR3 is TGTGCCACCAGCAGAGATCGAGACAGGAACACTGAAGCTTTCTTT.

This clonotype has just a few counts. V is TRBV3-1 and J is TRBJ2-7; 8 nucleotides align to TRBD2. V was clipped by 1 base and J by 0 bases; unmatched bases: 5. The germline gives CDR1 LGHDT, CDR2 YNNKEL (reference sequence). The CDR3 loop spans 16 amino acids. In DNA, the CDR3 is TGTGCCAGCAGCCAAGTTGTGAGCGGGAGCTCCTACGAGCAGTACTTC. Residues: CASSQVVSGSSYEQYF.

The J gene is TRBJ1-2, the V gene TRBV9, with unresolved D. This CDR3 has 12 residues. Germline V gene lookup returns CDR1 SGDLS and CDR2 YYNGEE. With 2 bases removed from V and 4 bases from J, the gap between germline ends came to 6 bases. CDR3 DNA sequence: TGTGCCAGCAGCGTTTTTGGCTATGGCTACACCTTC. It yields the protein CASSVFGYGYTF.

This clonotype has a handful of counts. The rearrangement joins TRBV24-1 to TRBJ2-2, with D possibly being TRBD2 (6 bases). This CDR3 is 15 amino acids long. Trimming left V 9 bases short and J 5 bases short, with 18 bases between. Germline CDR1 reads KGHDR; CDR2 reads SFDVKD. The CDR3 is CATDRPGVATGELFF. CDR3 in DNA: TGTGCCACCGATAGACCGGGAGTGGCAACCGGGGAGCTGTTTTTT.

The table lists this clonotype with many counts. This chain connects TRBV20-1 to TRBJ1-1, with D possibly being TRBD1 (6 bases). The CDR3 totals 13 residues. Trimming stripped 4 bases from V and 3 bases from J, with 12 bases between. Germline CDR1 is DFQATT and CDR2 is SNEGSKA (reference sequence). In DNA, the CDR3 is TGCAGTGCTACCCTGGACAGACACACTGAAGCTTTCTTT. This encodes CSATLDRHTEAFF.

V gene TRBV12-3 or TRBV12-4 combines with J gene TRBJ2-3; 16 nucleotides line up with TRBD2. Trimming at V came to 4 bases and at J to 7 bases, leaving 8 bases not matched to a gene. The CDR3 is 17 amino acids. The CDR3 spells CASSSGTSGGARYTQYF. The CDR3 nucleotides are TGTGCCAGCAGTTCCGGGACTAGCGGGGGGGCCAGGTATACGCAGTATTTT.

This clonotype was recorded a few times. This sequence joins TRBV6-2 or TRBV6-3 and TRBJ2-1; D possibly corresponds to TRBD1 (6 bases). V gave up 6 bases and J gave up 4 bases, with 10 bases separating them. This CDR3 is 13 amino acids long. From germline, CDR1 is MNHEY and CDR2 SVGEGT. The CDR3 sequence is CASSRQEYNEQFF. The CDR3 DNA sequence: TGTGCCAGCAGCAGACAGGAGTACAATGAGCAGTTCTTC.

V is TRBV29-1 and J is TRBJ2-7, with no clear D. Germline-derived CDR1 and CDR2 are SQVTM and ANQGSEA. The V gene lost 7 bases and the J gene lost 4 bases, with 17 bases spanning the gap. This CDR3 has 13 amino acids. The CDR3, as DNA: TGCAGCGAGAAACACGGCCCGGTTTACGAGCAGTACGTC. Amino acid sequence: CSEKHGPVYEQYV.

This clonotype was seen a handful of times. This chain joins TRBV7-9 and TRBJ2-3; D possibly matches TRBD1 or TRBD2 (5 bases each). In germline, CDR1 is SEHNR, CDR2 FQNEAQ (reference sequence). V lost 2 bases and J lost 4, with 13 bases in between. The length of the CDR3 is 15 residues. The CDR3 region is CASSLSASRADTQYF. CDR3 nucleotide sequence: TGTGCCAGCAGCTTATCGGCTAGCAGGGCAGATACGCAGTATTTT.

This chain links TRBV7-9 with TRBJ2-7, with 9 bases lining up with TRBD1. Germline V gives CDR1 SEHNR, CDR2 FQNEAQ (reference sequence). This CDR3 region has 15 residues. V trimming: 3 bases; J trimming: 5 bases; junction bases outside the gene matches: 8. CDR3 coding DNA: TGTGCCAGCAGCTTCCCGGGACAGGGCCGCCACGAGCAGTACTTC. Encoded protein: CASSFPGQGRHEQYF.

The chain has TRBV9 and TRBJ2-5; TRBD2 agrees at 7 bases. Germline V lookup: CDR1 SGDLS, CDR2 YYNGEE. This CDR3 spans 16 amino acids. V lost 0 bases to trimming and J lost 2 bases; unmatched junction nucleotides: 7. CDR3: CASSVAPSGQQETQYF. As DNA, the CDR3 is TGTGCCAGCAGCGTAGCGCCTAGCGGACAACAAGAGACCCAGTACTTC. Using reference TRBV9 and TRBJ2-5 for the parts outside the CDR3, the full variable domain is DSGVTQTPKHLITATGQRVTLRCSPRSGDLSVYWYQQSLDQGLQFLIQYYNGEERAKGNILERFSAQQFPDLHSELNLSSLELGDSALYFCASSVAPSGQQETQYFGPGTRLLVL.

The table lists this clonotype with a few counts. The chain couples TRBV28 to TRBJ1-2, with TRBD1 as a possible D gene (6 bases). In germline, CDR1 is MDHEN, CDR2 SYDVKM. V gave up 7 bases and J gave up 4 bases, with 10 bases separating them. The CDR3 has 12 residues. The DNA for the CDR3 is TGTGCCAGCAACCAGGGGAGCTATGGCTACACCTTC. Its translation: CASNQGSYGYTF.

This clonotype was seen a handful of times. This chain links TRBV5-1 with TRBJ1-1; D perhaps matches TRBD1 (6 bases). Trimming took 0 bases from V and 5 from J, leaving 11 bases between them. From germline, CDR1 is SGHRS and CDR2 YFSETQ. This CDR3 comprises 14 residues. DNA for the CDR3: TGCGCCAGCAGCTTGGGGGGGCAGGAGACTGAAGCTTTCTTT. It translates to CASSLGGQETEAFF. Together with reference TRBV5-1 and TRBJ1-1, the CDR3 gives the full variable domain: KAGVTQTPRYLIKTRGQQVTLSCSPISGHRSVSWYQQTPGQGLQFLFEYFSETQRNKGNFPGRFSGRQFSNSRSEMNVSTLELGDSALYLCASSLGGQETEAFFGQGTRLTVV.

The chain recombines TRBV15 with TRBJ2-5, with TRBD1 identical over 11 bases. CDR3 length: 16 residues. Germline CDR1 LNHNV, CDR2 YYDKDF (reference sequence). The V gene end was trimmed by 3 bases and the J gene end by 7 bases; junction bases not matched to a gene: 10. For the CDR3, the DNA is TGTGCCACCAGCAGCCAGTGGACAGGGGGCGGCGGGACCCAGTACTTC. It encodes CATSSQWTGGGGTQYF.

This chain joins TRBV20-1 and TRBJ2-3; D is ambiguous. The V gene's germline CDR1 is DFQATT and CDR2 SNEGSKA (reference sequence). The CDR3 consists of 12 residues. Trimming removed 4 bases at V and 2 bases at J, with 7 bases between. DNA of the CDR3: TGCAGTGCTATCAGAGACACAGATACGCAGTATTTT. Protein product: CSAIRDTDTQYF.

J is TRBJ1-2 and V is TRBV9, with TRBD1 as a possible D gene (6 bases). Germline V gene sequence: CDR1 SGDLS, CDR2 YYNGEE. V was pared by 0 bases and J by 2 bases, with 11 bases between. This CDR3 region has 15 residues. The CDR3 loop is CASSVGQGPNYGYTF. The CDR3 nucleotides are TGTGCCAGCAGCGTAGGGCAGGGGCCCAACTATGGCTACACCTTC.

This clonotype has more than one count but fewer than ten. V and J are TRBV7-9 and TRBJ2-2; TRBD2 aligns across 9 bases. The CDR3 has 16 amino acids. With 5 bases clipped from V and 7 bases from J, the junction kept 11 bases outside the gene matches. Germline CDR1 SEHNR, CDR2 FQNEAQ (reference sequence). CDR3 bases: TGTGCCAGCAGCCCCGAGGTAGCGGGAGTCCACGGGGAGCTGTTTTTT. This translates into CASSPEVAGVHGELFF. Looking up the rest from reference TRBV7-9 and TRBJ2-2 gives the full variable domain: DTGVSQNPRHKITKRGQNVTFRCDPISEHNRLYWYRQTLGQGPEFLTYFQNEAQLEKSRLLSDRFSAERPKGSFSTLEIQRTEQGDSAMYLCASSPEVAGVHGELFFGEGSRLTVL.

The rearrangement links TRBV11-3 to TRBJ2-1, with 12 bases fitting TRBD2. Per germline, CDR1 SGHNT and CDR2 YENEEA. This CDR3 contains 15 residues. V was clipped by 5 bases and J by 9 bases; unmatched bases: 8. The CDR3 DNA reads as TGTGCCAGCAGCCCATTGACTAGCGGGAGAACTGAGCAGTTCTTC. It specifies CASSPLTSGRTEQFF.

This clonotype turned up a few times. V gene TRBV27 combines with J gene TRBJ1-1, with TRBD1 identical over 9 bases. J was trimmed by 0 bases and V by 3 bases; bases with no gene match: 14. Germline V gene data show CDR1 as MNHEY and CDR2 as SMNVEV (reference sequence). This CDR3 has 19 amino acids. CDR3: CASSFLFARDRDMNTEAFF. CDR3 coding DNA: TGTGCCAGCAGTTTCCTATTCGCCCGGGACAGGGACATGAACACTGAAGCTTTCTTT.

The chain has TRBV2 and TRBJ2-3; no definite D call. V lost 3 bases and J 0 bases, leaving 10 bases between the germline ends. The germline CDR1 and CDR2 sequences are SNHLY and FYNNEI. The CDR3 spans 15 residues. The CDR3 is CASSEKHPSTDTQYF. CDR3 sequence (DNA): TGTGCCAGCAGTGAGAAACACCCTAGCACAGATACGCAGTATTTT.

The chain combines TRBV18 with TRBJ2-5; TRBD2 matches at 7 bases. The ends lost 6 bases at V and 2 bases at J; junction bases unmatched: 9. There are 15 residues in the CDR3. Germline lookup yields CDR1 KGHSH and CDR2 LQKENI. CDR3 residues: CASSLRGGAQETQYF. The DNA for the CDR3 is TGTGCCAGCTCCTTGAGGGGAGGGGCACAAGAGACCCAGTACTTC.

J is TRBJ2-1 and V is TRBV2; D remains unclear. The length of the CDR3 is 12 residues. CDR1 and CDR2 (germline): SNHLY, FYNNEI. Trimming removed 8 bases from V and 8 bases from J, with 13 bases in between. This CDR3 reads CASRGTFYEQFF. In DNA, the CDR3 is TGTGCCAGCCGAGGTACTTTCTATGAGCAGTTCTTC. Variable domain in full (rest from reference TRBV2 and TRBJ2-1): EPEVTQTPSHQVTQMGQEVILRCVPISNHLYFYWYRQILGQKVEFLVSFYNNEISEKSEIFDDQFSVERPDGSNFTLKIRSTKLEDSAMYFCASRGTFYEQFFGPGTRLTVL.

This clonotype was seen a few times. V is TRBV28 and J is TRBJ2-5; no clear D. This CDR3 comprises 14 residues. Germline V gene sequence: CDR1 MDHEN, CDR2 SYDVKM. V was trimmed by 5 bases and J by 4 bases, leaving 14 bases between them. The CDR3 DNA reads as TGTGCCAGCAGTCTGAGCCCCTTGGGAGAGACCCAGTACTTC. Amino acid sequence: CASSLSPLGETQYF. Using reference TRBV28 and TRBJ2-5 for the parts outside the CDR3, the full variable domain is DVKVTQSSRYLVKRTGEKVFLECVQDMDHENMFWYRQDPGLGLRLIYFSYDVKMKEKGDIPEGYSVSREKKERFSLILESASTNQTSMYLCASSLSPLGETQYFGPGTRLLVL.

This clonotype was found a few times. The chain uses TRBV9 and TRBJ2-7; D possibly matches TRBD1 or TRBD2 (5 bases each). V lost 4 bases, J lost 6 bases, and 23 bases lay in between. Germline loops: CDR1 SGDLS, CDR2 YYNGEE. The CDR3 extends over 16 amino acids. The CDR3, as DNA: TGTGCCAGCAGCCCCCTCGGGGCAGGTCAAGCGCGCGAGCAGTACTTC. Translated, it gives CASSPLGAGQAREQYF.

The CDR3 DNA reads TGTGCCAGTGCGGCCTACGTATACAATGAGCAGTTCTTC. Its translation: CASAAYVYNEQFF. V gene TRBV19 combines with J gene TRBJ2-1, with D hard to call. The V gene lost 8 bases and the J gene lost 4 bases, with 12 bases spanning the gap. The CDR3 is made up of 13 amino acids. The germline V gene encodes CDR1 LNHDA and CDR2 SQIVND (reference sequence). The complete variable domain, with remaining parts taken from reference TRBV19 and TRBJ2-1, reads DGGITQSPKYLFRKEGQNVTLSCEQNLNHDAMYWYRQDPGQGLRLIYYSQIVNDFQKGDIAEGYSVSREKKESFPLTVTSAQKNPTAFYLCASAAYVYNEQFFGPGTRLTVL.